Presented here are 14 T cell receptor beta chains from one specimen sequenced in a study of molecular identifiers for immune sequencing clone quantification. TCRdb fed the PCR reads into MiXCR, producing one record per CDR3 protein. This table has hundreds of thousands of distinct CDR3 sequences, roughly 27% appearing once. Specimen: naive CD8+ T cells from blood, with Jurkat cell RNA spiked in. Subset meaning: FACS-sorted CD8+CD4-CCR7+CD45RA+ naive T cells. These receptors all come from a human donor in good health. Some libraries in this study had Jurkat cell RNA spiked in.

V gene TRBV14 combines with J gene TRBJ2-2, with TRBD1 matching 7 bases. This CDR3 has 15 residues. Germline V gene sequence: CDR1 SGHDN, CDR2 FVKESK. V was pared by 3 bases and J by 6 bases, with 7 bases of the junction left unmatched. CDR3 sequence (DNA): TGTGCCAGCAGCCAGGGAGACAGGGCGCCCGGGGAGCTGTTTTTT. As protein: CASSQGDRAPGELFF.

The chain carries TRBV3-1 and TRBJ2-5; D might be TRBD2 (7 bases). The CDR3 loop spans 17 amino acids. Germline CDR1 reads LGHDT; CDR2 reads YNNKEL (reference sequence). V was shortened by 1 base and J by 4 bases, with 19 bases between the two germline ends. The CDR3 nucleotides are TGTGCCAGCAGCCAAGGGGGCGGGGGCGCCTTTGTAGAGACCCAGTACTTC. This gives the protein CASSQGGGGAFVETQYF.

The V call is TRBV19, the J call TRBJ2-1; 7 bases match TRBD2. J gave up 9 bases and V 3 bases, and 5 bases lay outside the gene matches. This CDR3 is built from 13 residues. Germline CDR1 is LNHDA and CDR2 is SQIVND (reference sequence). This chain's CDR3 is CASSISGGGEQFF. CDR3 nucleotide sequence: TGTGCCAGTAGTATCAGTGGCGGGGGTGAGCAGTTCTTC.

On this clonotype: The junction departs from germline at one end; a sequencing error may be responsible. The rearrangement uses TRBV5-6 and TRBJ1-1; D unresolved. The CDR3 length is 14 residues. Germline assignment: CDR1 SGHDT and CDR2 YYEEEE. CDR3 in DNA: TGTGCCAGCAGCTTGGTTCAGGTGAACGCTGAAGCTTTCTTT. Protein sequence: CASSLVQVNAEAFF.

This clonotype was counted a few times. CDR3 sequence: CASSGDREVPEAFF. CDR3 sequence (DNA): TGTGCCAGCAGCGGCGACAGGGAGGTTCCTGAAGCTTTCTTT. V is TRBV7-8 and J is TRBJ1-1; 7 nucleotides agree with TRBD1. Trimming cost V 5 bases and J 6 bases; bases outside gene matches: 9. The CDR3 covers 14 residues. Germline loops: CDR1 SGHVS, CDR2 FQNEAQ.

Ten or more counts support this clonotype. The rearrangement links TRBV7-9 to TRBJ2-7, with D perhaps TRBD2 (5 bases). This CDR3 comprises 13 residues. Trimming left V 3 bases short and J 5 bases short, with 11 bases between. Germline V gene lookup returns CDR1 SEHNR and CDR2 FQNEAQ (reference sequence). DNA of the CDR3: TGTGCCAGCAGCTTTCGGGGAACCGACGAGCAGTACTTC. Amino acid sequence: CASSFRGTDEQYF.

This clonotype was observed a handful of times. The rearrangement links TRBV20-1 to TRBJ2-7; D is undetermined. Trimming stripped 1 base from V and 0 bases from J, with 10 bases between. Germline V lookup: CDR1 DFQATT, CDR2 SNEGSKA (reference sequence). The CDR3 totals 14 residues. CDR3 bases: TGCAGTGCTAGAGCGCCAGAAAGCTCCTACGAGCAGTACTTC. Translated, it gives CSARAPESSYEQYF.

This clonotype was found many times. The chain uses TRBV20-1 and TRBJ2-7; 7 bases match TRBD2. CDR3 length equals 15 residues. Germline CDR1 reads DFQATT; CDR2 reads SNEGSKA (reference sequence). With V trimmed by 0 bases and J by 7 bases, 12 bases remained unmatched. The CDR3 is CSARDQASGLGEQYF. CDR3 nucleotide sequence: TGCAGTGCTAGAGATCAGGCTAGCGGCTTGGGGGAGCAGTACTTC.

Of note for this clonotype: A clone one base away is much larger, so this may be a read error. Because the CDR3 is missing its conserved closing phenylalanine or tryptophan, this is likely a read error. The rearrangement uses TRBV5-1 and TRBJ2-3; 7 bases map to TRBD1. This CDR3 contains 19 residues. Germline assignment: CDR1 SGHRS and CDR2 YFSETQ. V lost 7 bases to trimming and J lost 2 bases; unmatched junction nucleotides: 22. The CDR3 DNA sequence: TGCGCCAGCCGCTCAAGAGGGCAGGGGGTACAATCGTCCACAGATACGCAGTATCTT. It encodes CASRSRGQGVQSSTDTQYL.

This sequence joins TRBV12-3 or TRBV12-4 and TRBJ2-2; D may be TRBD2 (5 bases). CDR3 length: 15 residues. Trimming stripped 5 bases from V and 5 bases from J, with 15 bases between. The CDR3 DNA follows: TGTGCCAGCAGTCCGACTAAATTCGGTACCGGGGAGCTGTTTTTT. Its protein product is CASSPTKFGTGELFF.

Comments on this clonotype: Compared with germline, one end of the junction differs, possibly owing to a read error. The chain is built from TRBV10-2 and TRBJ2-5, with D hard to call. Germline CDR1 is WSHSY and CDR2 is SAAADI. This CDR3 has 14 amino acids. For the CDR3, the DNA is TGCGCCCGCAGTCTCGGGCCCCGCCAAGAGACCCAGTACTTC. Translated, it gives CARSLGPRQETQYF.

This clonotype appeared many times. This chain uses TRBV30 with TRBJ1-2; D unclear. Trimming took off 6 bases at V and 4 bases at J, with 15 bases between the two ends. The CDR3 consists of 13 residues. The germline V gene encodes CDR1 GTSNPN and CDR2 SVGIG (reference sequence). CDR3 in DNA: TGTGCCTGTGAGACATCAACTTCCTATGGCTACACCTTC. It encodes CACETSTSYGYTF. Looking up the rest from reference TRBV30 and TRBJ1-2 gives the full variable domain: SQTIHQWPATLVQPVGSPLSLECTVEGTSNPNLYWYRQAAGRGLQLLFYSVGIGQISSEVPQNLSASRPQDRQFILSSKKLLLSDSGFYLCACETSTSYGYTFGSGTRLTVV.

This clonotype was recorded many times. The chain joins TRBV5-6 to TRBJ2-7; 8 positions match TRBD2. The CDR3 contains 15 residues. Losses at the gene ends were 6 bases for V and 5 bases for J; bases not matched to a gene: 13. CDR1 is SGHDT and CDR2 is YYEEEE in the germline V gene. The CDR3 here is CASNLSGSGPDEQYF. CDR3 nucleotides: TGTGCCAGCAACCTAAGCGGGAGCGGACCGGACGAGCAGTACTTC.

This rearrangement joins TRBV14 to TRBJ1-1, with TRBD1 identical over 7 bases. With 4 bases clipped from V and 3 bases from J, the junction kept 8 bases outside the gene matches. This CDR3 region has 15 residues. Germline V gene lookup returns CDR1 SGHDN and CDR2 FVKESK. CDR3 residues: CASSLETGRYTEAFF. In nucleotides, the CDR3 is TGTGCCAGCAGCCTAGAGACAGGGAGGTACACTGAAGCTTTCTTT.